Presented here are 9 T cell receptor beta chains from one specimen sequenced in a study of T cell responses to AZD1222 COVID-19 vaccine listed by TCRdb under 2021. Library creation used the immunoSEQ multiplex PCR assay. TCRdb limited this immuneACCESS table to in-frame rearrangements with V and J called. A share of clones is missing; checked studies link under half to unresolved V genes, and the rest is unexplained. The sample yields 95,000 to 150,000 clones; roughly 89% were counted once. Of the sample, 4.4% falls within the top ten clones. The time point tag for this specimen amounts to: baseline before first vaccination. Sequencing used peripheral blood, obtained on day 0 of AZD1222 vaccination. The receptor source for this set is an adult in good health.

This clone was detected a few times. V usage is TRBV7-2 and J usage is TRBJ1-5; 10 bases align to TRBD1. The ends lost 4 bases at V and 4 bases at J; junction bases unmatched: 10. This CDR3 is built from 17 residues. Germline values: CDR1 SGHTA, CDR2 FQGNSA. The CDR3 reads CASSSSGGQGLNQPQHF. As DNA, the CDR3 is TGTGCCAGCAGCTCCTCTGGGGGACAGGGGCTAAATCAGCCCCAGCATTTT.

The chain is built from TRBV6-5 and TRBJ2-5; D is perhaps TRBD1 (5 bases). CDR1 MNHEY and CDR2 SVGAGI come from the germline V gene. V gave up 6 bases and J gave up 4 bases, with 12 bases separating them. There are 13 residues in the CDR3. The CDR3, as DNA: TGTGCCAGCAGGGCCCCAGGGTCAGAGACCCAGTACTTC. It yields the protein CASRAPGSETQYF.

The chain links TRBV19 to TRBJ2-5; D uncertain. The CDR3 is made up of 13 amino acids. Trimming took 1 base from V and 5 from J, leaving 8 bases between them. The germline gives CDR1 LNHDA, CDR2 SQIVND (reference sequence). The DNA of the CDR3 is TGTGCCAGTAGTATAGGGTCCCGTGAGACCCAGTACTTC. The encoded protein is CASSIGSRETQYF.

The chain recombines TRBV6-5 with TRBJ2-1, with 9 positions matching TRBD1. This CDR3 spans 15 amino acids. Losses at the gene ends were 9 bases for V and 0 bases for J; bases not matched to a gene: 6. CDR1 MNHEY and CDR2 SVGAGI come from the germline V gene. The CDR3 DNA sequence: TGTGCCAGTCACAGGGGGCGGAGCTCCTACAATGAGCAGTTCTTC. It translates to CASHRGRSSYNEQFF.

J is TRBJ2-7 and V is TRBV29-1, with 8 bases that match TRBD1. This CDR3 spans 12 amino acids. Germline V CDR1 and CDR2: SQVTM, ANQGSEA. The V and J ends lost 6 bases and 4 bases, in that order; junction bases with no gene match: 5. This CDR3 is CSVSQGAYEQYF. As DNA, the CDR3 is TGCAGCGTCTCCCAGGGGGCTTACGAGCAGTACTTC.

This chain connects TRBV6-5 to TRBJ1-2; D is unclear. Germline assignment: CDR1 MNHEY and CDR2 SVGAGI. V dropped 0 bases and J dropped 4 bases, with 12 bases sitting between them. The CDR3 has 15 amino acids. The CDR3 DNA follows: TGTGCCAGCAGTTACTCAGGCGGGGTGAGCTATGGCTACACCTTC. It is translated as CASSYSGGVSYGYTF.

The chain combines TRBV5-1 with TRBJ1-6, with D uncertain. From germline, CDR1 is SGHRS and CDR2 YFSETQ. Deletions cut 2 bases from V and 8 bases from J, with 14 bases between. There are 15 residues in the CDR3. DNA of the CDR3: TGCGCCAGCAGCTTTGCAGGCGCTGTGGATTCACCCCTCCACTTT. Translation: CASSFAGAVDSPLHF.

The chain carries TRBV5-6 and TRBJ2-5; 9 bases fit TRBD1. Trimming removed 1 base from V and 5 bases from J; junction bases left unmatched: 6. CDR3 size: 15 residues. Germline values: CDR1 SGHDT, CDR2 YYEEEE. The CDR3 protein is CASSLLGQGKETQYF. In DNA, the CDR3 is TGTGCCAGCAGCTTGCTTGGACAGGGGAAGGAGACCCAGTACTTC.

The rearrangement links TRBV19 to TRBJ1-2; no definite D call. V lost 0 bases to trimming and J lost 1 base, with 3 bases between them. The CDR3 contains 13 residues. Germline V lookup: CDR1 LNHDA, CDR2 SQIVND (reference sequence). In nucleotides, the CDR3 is TGTGCCAGTAGTATAGACAGTAACTATGGCTACACCTTC. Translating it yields CASSIDSNYGYTF.